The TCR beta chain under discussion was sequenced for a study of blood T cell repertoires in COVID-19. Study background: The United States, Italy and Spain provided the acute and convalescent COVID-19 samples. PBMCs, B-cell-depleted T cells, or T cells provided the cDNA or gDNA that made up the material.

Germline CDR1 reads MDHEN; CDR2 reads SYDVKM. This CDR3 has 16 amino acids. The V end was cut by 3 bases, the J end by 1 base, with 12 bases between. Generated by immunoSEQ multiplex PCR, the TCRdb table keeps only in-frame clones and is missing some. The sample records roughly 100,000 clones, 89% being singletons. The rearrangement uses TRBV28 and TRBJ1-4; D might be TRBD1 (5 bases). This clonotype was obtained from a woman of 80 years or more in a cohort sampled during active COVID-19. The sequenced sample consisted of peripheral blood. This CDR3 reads CASSFSRGGTNEKLFF. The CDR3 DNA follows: TGTGCCAGCAGTTTCTCCCGGGGGGGAACTAATGAAAAACTGTTTTTT.